The clone carrying this T cell receptor beta chain was seen ten or more times. The antigen is not known. The data were obtained in a study of response to subunit inactivated influenza vaccine. TCRdb passed the RT-PCR reads through MiXCR, listing each CDR3 protein once. The sample lists some 500,000 distinct CDR3 sequences; under 15% were seen once. CDR1 SGHTA and CDR2 FQGNSA come from the germline V gene. This CDR3 has 17 residues. V shed 3 bases and J 2 bases; nucleotides not matched to a gene: 12. Study-wide points: With each seasonal influenza vaccination, the authors suggested, few new T cells are recruited.

This clonotype originated in a man aged 45-65 years who received an inactivated influenza vaccine. V usage is TRBV7-2 and J usage is TRBJ2-7, with TRBD2 matching over 8 bases. Sequencing used PBMCs from blood, obtained about 40 days after vaccination. The CDR3 loop reads CASSFGGGRHRTYEQYF. The CDR3 nucleotides are TGTGCCAGCAGCTTCGGGGGGGGCCGTCACCGAACCTACGAGCAGTACTTC.